A single sample is the source of the 20 T cell receptor beta chains below, sequenced in a study of breast tumors, draining lymph nodes, adjacent tissues. Each CDR3 protein gets one entry after TCRdb re-called the multiplex PCR reads with MiXCR. This sample has tens of thousands of distinct CDR3 sequences, with 42% found just once. Sample: breast tumor tissue. Receptors were obtained from a female donor with breast cancer. Some clones in this sample may be carry-over from other donors' samples.

This clonotype was observed at least ten times. The chain joins TRBV5-8 to TRBJ2-7; D gene unclear. The CDR3 runs 13 residues. From germline, CDR1 is SGHTS and CDR2 YDEGEE. With 4 bases removed from V and 3 bases from J, the gap between germline ends came to 11 bases. CDR3 loop: CASSLWTDYEQYF. The CDR3 coding sequence is TGTGCCAGCAGCCTCTGGACGGACTACGAGCAGTACTTC.

This clonotype was counted at least ten times. This chain joins TRBV6-6 and TRBJ2-7; TRBD2 matches at 10 bases. This CDR3 has 14 amino acids. J gave up 2 bases and V 5 bases, and 3 bases lay outside the gene matches. Germline lookup yields CDR1 MNHNY and CDR2 SVGAGI (reference sequence). The CDR3 here is CASSPSGRAYEQYF. The DNA for the CDR3 is TGTGCCAGCAGTCCGAGCGGGAGGGCCTACGAGCAGTACTTC.

At least ten counts were recorded for this clonotype. V usage is TRBV12-5 and J usage is TRBJ1-2; perhaps TRBD1 as D (5 bases). The germline V gene has CDR1 LGHNT and CDR2 FRNRAP. Trimming cost V 0 bases and J 8 bases, with 16 bases left between them. This CDR3 is 15 amino acids long. The CDR3 region has the DNA TGTGCTAGTGGTTTGGTACAGGTCAGGGCGGACGGCTACACCTTC. Protein product: CASGLVQVRADGYTF.

For this clonotype: The conserved phenylalanine or tryptophan normally closing the CDR3 is absent here, so this likely arose from a read error. It is unclear where the CDR3 begins or ends on the DNA, so no DNA is shown, and the CDR3 is as TCRdb lists it. The chain recombines TRBV2 with TRBJ1-4. The germline V gene has CDR1 SNHLY and CDR2 FYNNEI. The CDR3 has 14 residues if both end residues are counted. CDR3 in amino acids: CASSRDGWGEKPFC.

CDR3 DNA sequence: TGCAGTGCTAGAAGGACAGGCTACGAGCAGTACTTC. It specifies CSARRTGYEQYF. The gene calls are TRBV20-1 and TRBJ2-7; 7 bases align to TRBD1. Germline trimming cut 2 bases from V and 3 bases from J; bases unmatched to any gene: 1. This CDR3 contains 12 residues. CDR1 DFQATT and CDR2 SNEGSKA come from the germline V gene (reference sequence).

Here the CDR3 reads CASSSPTGRLTDTQYF. In DNA form, the CDR3 reads TGTGCCAGCAGCTCCCCGACAGGGCGATTGACAGATACGCAGTATTTT. The J gene is TRBJ2-3, the V gene TRBV11-1; 7 bases align to TRBD1. Germline lookup yields CDR1 SGHAT and CDR2 FQDESV (reference sequence). With V trimmed by 4 bases and J by 3 bases, 10 bases remained unmatched. The CDR3 runs 16 residues.

This chain joins TRBV9 and TRBJ2-4; D possibly corresponds to TRBD1 (6 bases). The CDR3 covers 14 residues. With 4 bases removed from V and 2 bases from J, the gap between germline ends came to 10 bases. Germline lookup yields CDR1 SGDLS and CDR2 YYNGEE. CDR3: CASSLGTSKNIQYF. The CDR3 DNA reads TGTGCCAGCAGCCTCGGGACATCCAAAAACATTCAGTACTTC.

This chain links TRBV20-1 with TRBJ2-3; 14 nucleotides align to TRBD2. This CDR3 is built from 15 residues. CDR1 is DFQATT and CDR2 is SNEGSKA in the germline V gene (reference sequence). Germline trimming cut 6 bases from V and 3 bases from J; bases unmatched to any gene: 5. CDR3 region: CSAGTSGSSTDTQYF. The CDR3 DNA sequence: TGCAGTGCCGGGACTAGCGGGAGTAGTACAGATACGCAGTATTTT.

This clonotype was recorded many times. This chain connects TRBV6-1 to TRBJ2-2; D may be TRBD2 (6 bases). V dropped 5 bases and J dropped 0 bases, with 13 bases sitting between them. This CDR3 spans 16 amino acids. The germline V gene has CDR1 MNHNS and CDR2 SASEGT. The CDR3 sequence: CASSPFTGANTGELFF. Here the CDR3 DNA reads TGTGCCAGCAGTCCATTCACGGGAGCGAACACCGGGGAGCTGTTTTTT.

This chain joins TRBV7-9 and TRBJ2-6; weak D call: TRBD1 (6 bases). The CDR3 runs 16 residues. Germline CDR1 and CDR2: SEHNR and FQNEAQ (reference sequence). V gave up 5 bases and J gave up 4 bases, with 15 bases separating them. For the CDR3, the DNA is TGTGCCAGCAGCAGATTCACCGGGACAGGGGCCAACGTCCTGACTTTC. Translating gives CASSRFTGTGANVLTF.

Regarding this clonotype: A single base separates this from a much larger clone, so it may be a read error. The chain employs TRBV5-1 and TRBJ1-2, with TRBD1 identical over 7 bases. The CDR3 is made up of 16 amino acids. Germline V gene lookup returns CDR1 SGHRS and CDR2 YFSETQ. The junction had 9 bases not matched to a gene; V was cut back by 0 bases and J by 4 bases. CDR3 DNA: TGCGCCAGCAGCTTGGACAGGGGATCCCACCTCTATGGCTACACCTTC. Its protein is CASSLDRGSHLYGYTF.

The chain links TRBV5-1 to TRBJ1-4; D gene ambiguous. Germline loops: CDR1 SGHRS, CDR2 YFSETQ. The ends were cut back, 4 bases at V and 3 bases at J, with 13 bases in the middle. The CDR3 has 15 amino acids. CDR3 in DNA: TGCGCCAGCAGCCAAGAAATGTACCCTAATGAAAAACTGTTTTTT. As protein: CASSQEMYPNEKLFF.

Points on this clonotype: This may be a read error, as it is one base from a much larger clone. The chain is built from TRBV5-8 and TRBJ2-5; possible D gene TRBD2, 5 bases. The V end was cut by 5 bases, the J end by 4 bases, with 21 bases between. Germline V CDR1 and CDR2: SGHTS, YDEGEE. This CDR3 is built from 16 residues. This CDR3 is CASRNGRARAGETQYF. DNA for the CDR3: TGTGCCAGCAGAAACGGTCGGGCGAGGGCCGGAGAGACCCAGTACTTC.

This clonotype has at least ten counts. The V and J genes are TRBV5-1 and TRBJ1-6, with D possibly matching TRBD1 (6 bases). This CDR3 has 13 amino acids. Deletions cut 3 bases from V and 7 bases from J, with 8 bases between. Germline CDR1 SGHRS, CDR2 YFSETQ. CDR3 sequence: CASSYDRNSPLHF. The CDR3 coding sequence is TGCGCCAGCAGCTACGACAGGAATTCACCCCTCCACTTT. Looking up the rest from reference TRBV5-1 and TRBJ1-6 gives the full variable domain: KAGVTQTPRYLIKTRGQQVTLSCSPISGHRSVSWYQQTPGQGLQFLFEYFSETQRNKGNFPGRFSGRQFSNSRSEMNVSTLELGDSALYLCASSYDRNSPLHFGNGTRLTVT.

The rearrangement joins TRBV25-1 to TRBJ2-1; tentatively, D is TRBD1 (6 bases). Germline assignment: CDR1 MGHDK and CDR2 SYGVNS. Trimming took off 5 bases at V and 8 bases at J, with 19 bases between the two ends. The CDR3 has 15 amino acids. The CDR3 DNA is TGTGCCAGCAGTTCCCTACAGGGTTATAGATATGAGCAGTTCTTC. It yields the protein CASSSLQGYRYEQFF.

The chain employs TRBV4-1 and TRBJ2-7, with D possibly matching TRBD1 (5 bases). Germline CDR1 is MGHRA and CDR2 is YSYEKL. The CDR3 has 14 residues. Trimming took 4 bases from V and 3 from J, leaving 13 bases between them. The CDR3 nucleotides read TGCGCCAGCAGCCCCTCAGGGCAGGACTACGAGCAGTACTTC. The encoded protein is CASSPSGQDYEQYF.

The sample holds a few counts of this clonotype. The V gene is TRBV5-8, the J gene TRBJ1-5, with D possibly being TRBD1 (5 bases). Trimming shortened V by 0 bases and J by 9 bases, and 16 bases separated the two germline ends. The germline V gene encodes CDR1 SGHTS and CDR2 YDEGEE. The length of the CDR3 is 15 residues. DNA of the CDR3: TGTGCCAGCAGCTTGGGACAGCCCCTTTGGGGGCCCCAGCATTTT. Residues: CASSLGQPLWGPQHF.

This clonotype was seen repeatedly, ten times or more. The chain employs TRBV4-1 and TRBJ2-5; 11 positions agree with TRBD2. V shed 3 bases and J 5 bases; nucleotides not matched to a gene: 8. Germline V gives CDR1 MGHRA, CDR2 YSYEKL. The CDR3 spans 16 residues. CDR3 nucleotide sequence: TGCGCCAGCAGCCAGGGTACGGTAGCGGGAGGGGAGACCCAGTACTTC. As protein: CASSQGTVAGGETQYF.

As regards this clonotype: This may arise from a read error, as a much more abundant clone is one base away. The genes are TRBV11-2 and TRBJ2-7; 9 bases agree with TRBD2. This CDR3 comprises 14 residues. J was trimmed by 2 bases and V by 8 bases; bases with no gene match: 7. Germline assignment: CDR1 SGHAT and CDR2 FQNNGV. DNA of the CDR3: TGTGCCAGCGGCTCCGGGACTAGCCCCTACGAGCAGTACTTC. It encodes CASGSGTSPYEQYF. Supplemented by reference TRBV11-2 and TRBJ2-7, the full variable domain reads EAGVAQSPRYKIIEKRQSVAFWCNPISGHATLYWYQQILGQGPKLLIQFQNNGVVDDSQLPKDRFSAERLKGVDSTLKIQPAKLEDSAVYLCASGSGTSPYEQYFGPGTRLTVT.

Ten or more counts support this clonotype. This chain uses TRBV6-1 with TRBJ1-4, with D maybe TRBD1 (6 bases). The CDR3 consists of 12 residues. The V gene's germline CDR1 is MNHNS and CDR2 SASEGT. The ends were cut back, 6 bases at V and 8 bases at J, with 10 bases in the middle. The CDR3 DNA sequence: TGTGCCAGCAGGGGACAAACCGAAAAACTGTTTTTT. Its translation: CASRGQTEKLFF.